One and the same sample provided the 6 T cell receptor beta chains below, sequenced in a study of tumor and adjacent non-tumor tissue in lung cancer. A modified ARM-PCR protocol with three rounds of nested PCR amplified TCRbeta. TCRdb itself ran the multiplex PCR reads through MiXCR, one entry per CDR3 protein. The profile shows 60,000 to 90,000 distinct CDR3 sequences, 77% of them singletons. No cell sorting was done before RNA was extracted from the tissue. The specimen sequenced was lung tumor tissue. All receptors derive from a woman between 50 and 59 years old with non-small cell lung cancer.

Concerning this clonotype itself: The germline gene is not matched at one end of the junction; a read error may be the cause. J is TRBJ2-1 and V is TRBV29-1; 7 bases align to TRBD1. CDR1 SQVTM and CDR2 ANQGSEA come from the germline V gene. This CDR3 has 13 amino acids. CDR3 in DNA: TGCATCGTTTCGGGACAGAGGTACAATGAGCAGTTCTTC. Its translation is CIVSGQRYNEQFF.

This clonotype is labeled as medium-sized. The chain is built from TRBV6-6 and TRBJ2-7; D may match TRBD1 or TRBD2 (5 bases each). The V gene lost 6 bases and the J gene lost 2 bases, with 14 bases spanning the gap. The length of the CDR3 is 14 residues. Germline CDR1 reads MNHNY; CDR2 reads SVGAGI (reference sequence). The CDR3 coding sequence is TGTGCCAGCAGCTCAAGGGACGGAACCTACGAGCAGTACTTC. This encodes CASSSRDGTYEQYF.

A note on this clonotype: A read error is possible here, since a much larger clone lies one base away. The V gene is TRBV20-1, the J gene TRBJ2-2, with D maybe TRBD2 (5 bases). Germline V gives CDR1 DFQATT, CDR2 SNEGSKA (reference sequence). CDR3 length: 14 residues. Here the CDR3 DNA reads TGCAGTGCTAGAGTCGGACCAAACACCGGGGAGCCGTTTTTT. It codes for CSARVGPNTGEPFF.

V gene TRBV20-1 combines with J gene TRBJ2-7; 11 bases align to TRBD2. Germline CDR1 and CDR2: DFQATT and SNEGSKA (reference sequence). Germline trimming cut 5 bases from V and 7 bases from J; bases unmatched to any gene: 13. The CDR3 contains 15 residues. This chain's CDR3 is CSAASGTSGLREQYF. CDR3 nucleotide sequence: TGCAGTGCTGCTTCCGGGACTAGCGGTCTGAGGGAGCAGTACTTC.

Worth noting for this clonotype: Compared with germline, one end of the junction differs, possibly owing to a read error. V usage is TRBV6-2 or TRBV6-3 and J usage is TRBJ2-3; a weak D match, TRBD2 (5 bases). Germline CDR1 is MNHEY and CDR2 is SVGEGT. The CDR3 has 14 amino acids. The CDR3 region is CASSSPRLGDTKYF. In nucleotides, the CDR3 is TGTGCCAGTAGTTCCCCCCGCCTCGGGGATACGAAGTATTTT.

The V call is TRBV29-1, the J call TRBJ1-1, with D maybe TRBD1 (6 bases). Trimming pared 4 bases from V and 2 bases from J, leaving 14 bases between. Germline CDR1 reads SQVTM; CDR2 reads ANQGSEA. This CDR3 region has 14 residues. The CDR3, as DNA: TGCAGCGTTGGGAGGGGACAAGATAACACTGAAGCTTTCTTT. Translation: CSVGRGQDNTEAFF.